This T cell receptor beta chain was found in a study of Graves' ophthalmopathy and Graves' hyperthyroidism. New diagnoses, under 2 months' duration, and ages 18 to 65 characterized the hyperthyroidism patients. Uncontrolled infections, pregnancy, lactation or other autoimmune diseases led to patient exclusion. This clonotype occurred a few times. Its specificity is unknown. Using RNA transcripts, the TCR beta CDR3 regions were amplified. The authors performed first-round RT-PCR with HTBI primers and then a second-round multiplex PCR. TCRdb re-called the multiplex PCR reads through MiXCR, storing one row per CDR3 protein. In the table there are around 1.1 million distinct CDR3 sequences, roughly two fifths of which are singletons. Study outcomes and limitations: The model achieved roughly 69% sensitivity and roughly 72% specificity for ophthalmopathy progression.

V shed 4 bases, J shed 0 bases, and the junction held 5 bases outside the gene matches. Germline CDR1 and CDR2: KGHDR and SFDVKD. The CDR3 contains 17 residues. Sample: peripheral blood or thyroid tissue (not recorded which). This TCR was recovered from an adult man with Graves' hyperthyroidism. The rearrangement uses TRBV24-1 and TRBJ2-1; 10 bases are shared with TRBD2. The CDR3 nucleotides are TGTGCCACCAGTGACCGAGCGGGGGGGAGCTCCTACAATGAGCAGTTCTTC. As protein: CATSDRAGGSSYNEQFF.